The source of this T cell receptor beta chain is a study of blood T cell repertoires in COVID-19 (dated by TCRdb to 2020 to 2021). Concerning the study at large: Collaborator samples came from the United States, Italy and Spain and covered acute and convalescent phases of COVID-19. The dataset comprised deeply sampled blood TCRbeta repertoires from subjects exposed to, actively infected with, or recovered from COVID-19. Samples came from the ongoing ImmuneRACE study (first 160 participants) plus 1,254 subjects from 6 global collaborators. Nearly every sample came with metadata listing a de-identified subject ID, COVID-19 status, age in years and sex. Where available, HLA class I and class II types were obtained from metadata supplied by the sample provider rather than from assay-based typing. The prospective study material was composed of cDNA or gDNA derived from T cells, B-cell-depleted T cells, or PBMCs. The repertoires were released in a freely available public database intended as a resource for research on the immune response to SARS-CoV-2.

Per the germline V gene, SGHDN is the CDR1 and FVKESK is the CDR2. Its CDR3 holds 20 amino acids, cysteine through phenylalanine. Only CDR3 DNA is held: 60 bases, read in frame from base 1. Trimming takes 0 bases off V and 8 bases off J; junction bases not matched to a gene: 24. The immunoSEQ Assay, a bias-controlled multiplex PCR, was used to amplify TCRbeta CDR3 regions from genomic DNA. In the authors' own workflow: The number of nucleated cells in each sample was estimated by amplification of reference gene primers within the assay. To quantify the absolute abundance of each unique TCRbeta CDR3 rearrangement, sequence reads were collapsed and filtered. Productive Simpson clonality was computed per sample as the square root of Simpson's diversity index over productive rearrangements. Sourced from immuneACCESS, this table was stored by TCRdb with only in-frame sequences that have V and J called. A share of the clones is absent; for the studies checked, an unresolved V gene accounts for under half, and the remainder has no known explanation. V, J and clone size are taken as reported in that table, and D and trimming were inferred from the DNA itself. Within this sample are hundreds of thousands of clones, with just under 90% of them counted one time only. The ten largest clones add up to around 0.3% of the sample.

Details on this clone: Its antigen has not been determined. It has no much larger one-base neighbor in the sample; base qualities were not kept.

The collaborating institutions used their own protocols to collect whole blood in K2EDTA tubes. For TCRbeta analysis, collaborators shipped samples as frozen whole blood, isolated PBMCs, or DNA extracted from either of those sample types. Results the study describes overall, beyond this receptor: Clinical and demographic metadata were provided uncurated, with the amount varying by source and participant.

The chain links TRBV14 with TRBJ1-2; 7 junctional bases match TRBD1. The specimen sequenced was peripheral blood. The receptor comes from a woman aged 18-35 years with acute or convalescent COVID-19. The CDR3 corresponds to CASSQEWGSGTVRSSTGYTF. The DNA sequence is given as TGTGCCAGCAGCCAAGAATGGGGATCCGGGACAGTTCGGTCTTCCACGGGCTACACCTTC.